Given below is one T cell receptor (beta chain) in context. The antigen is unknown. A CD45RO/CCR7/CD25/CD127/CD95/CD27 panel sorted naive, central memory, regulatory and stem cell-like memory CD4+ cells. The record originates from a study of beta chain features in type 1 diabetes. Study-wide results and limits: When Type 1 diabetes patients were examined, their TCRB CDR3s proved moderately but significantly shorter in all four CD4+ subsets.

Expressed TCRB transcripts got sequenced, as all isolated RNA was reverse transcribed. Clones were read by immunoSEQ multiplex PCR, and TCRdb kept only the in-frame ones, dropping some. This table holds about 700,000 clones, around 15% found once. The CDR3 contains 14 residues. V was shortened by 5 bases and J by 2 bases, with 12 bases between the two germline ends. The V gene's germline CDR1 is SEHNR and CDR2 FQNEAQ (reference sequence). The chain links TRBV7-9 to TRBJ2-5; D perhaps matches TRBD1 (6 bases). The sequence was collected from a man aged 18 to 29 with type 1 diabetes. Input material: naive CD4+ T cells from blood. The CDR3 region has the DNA TGTGCCAGCAGCCGAGGACAGATTCAAGAGACCCAGTACTTC. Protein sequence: CASSRGQIQETQYF.